A selection of T cell receptor beta chains follows, all from one sample in a study of vaccination effects on CD4 cells after COVID-19. Assay used: immunoSEQ multiplex PCR; TCRdb lists only in-frame clones, some missing. The sample carries 45,000 or so clones, about 70% recorded once. These receptors' antigens are unknown. This specimen consisted of CD4+ T cells from PBMCs cultured without peptide, obtained before COVID-19 vaccination. The receptor source for this set is a human donor who had a prior SARS-CoV-2 infection. The CDR3 runs from the conserved cysteine through the conserved F or W. Fields, in order: D gene, J gene, V gene, clone size, CDR3 protein, CDR3 DNA. The D gene is left open where the match is weak. Clone size is stated in some rows and not others, as once, few, many or a class when expanded.

.	TRBJ1-5	TRBV6-2/TRBV6-3	few	CASSSPGGHLGYQPQHF	TGTGCCAGCAGTTCTCCCGGGGGACACTTGGGTTATCAGCCCCAGCATTTT
TRBD2	TRBJ2-7	TRBV5-8	medium-sized	CASSNSGGQPYEQYF	TGTGCCAGCAGCAATAGCGGGGGCCAACCCTACGAGCAGTACTTC
.	TRBJ2-5	TRBV5-8	.	CASSLAPYQETQYF	TGTGCCAGCAGCTTGGCGCCGTACCAAGAGACCCAGTACTTC
.	TRBJ1-6	TRBV30	.	CAWSVYYRSYNSPLHF	TGTGCCTGGAGTGTGTACTACCGCTCCTATAATTCACCCCTCCACTTT
.	TRBJ1-1	TRBV3-1/TRBV3-2	few	CASSDLRGTRNTEAFF	TGTGCCAGCAGCGACCTCCGTGGCACCCGGAACACTGAAGCTTTCTTT
.	TRBJ1-1	TRBV12-3/TRBV12-4	.	CASSFTEAFF	TGTGCCAGCAGTTTCACTGAAGCTTTCTTT
.	TRBJ1-1	TRBV5-5	.	CASSGQLNTEAFF	TGTGCCAGCAGTGGACAGCTAAACACTGAAGCTTTCTTT
.	TRBJ2-1	TRBV6-1	.	CASSGGGTAHYNEQFF	TGTGCCAGCAGTGGGGGGGGGACAGCCCATTACAATGAGCAGTTCTTC
.	TRBJ1-2	TRBV25-1	.	CASNKGFGYGYTF	TGTGCCAGCAATAAGGGGTTCGGCTATGGCTACACCTTC
.	TRBJ2-7	TRBV5-8	.	CASNIWVGPYEQYF	TGTGCCAGCAACATATGGGTGGGGCCCTACGAGCAGTACTTC
.	TRBJ1-1	TRBV6-6	.	CASKWGGTATEAFF	TGTGCCAGCAAGTGGGGGGGGACGGCCACTGAAGCTTTCTTT
TRBD1	TRBJ1-3	TRBV18	.	CASSPITVRGQGRNTIYF	TGTGCCAGCTCACCTATAACCGTTCGGGGACAGGGTCGAAACACCATATATTTT
TRBD2	TRBJ2-3	TRBV7-3	.	CASSPARGADTQYF	TGTGCCAGCAGCCCGGCGCGGGGGGCAGATACGCAGTATTTT
.	TRBJ1-2	TRBV2	.	CASSSGTDYGYTF	TGTGCCAGCAGTTCCGGGACGGACTATGGCTACACCTTC
.	TRBJ2-1	TRBV20-1	once	CSASRNEQFF	TGCAGTGCTAGTAGGAATGAGCAGTTCTTC
TRBD2	TRBJ2-1	TRBV12-3/TRBV12-4	.	CASSFGLVNEQFF	TGTGCCAGCAGTTTCGGACTAGTTAATGAGCAGTTCTTC
TRBD2	TRBJ2-5	TRBV18	once	CASSPPVLAGEGTQYF	TGTGCCAGCTCACCACCGGTCCTAGCGGGAGAGGGGACCCAGTACTTC
.	TRBJ1-1	TRBV7-9	.	CASSLAGEAFF	TGTGCCAGCAGCTTAGCGGGTGAAGCTTTCTTT
.	TRBJ2-3	TRBV24-1	.	CATSDTRDRTDTQYF	TGTGCCACCAGTGATACAAGGGACCGCACAGATACGCAGTATTTT
.	TRBJ2-5	TRBV21-1	.	CASSKHAPLLTDQETQYF	TGTGCCAGCAGCAAACATGCCCCACTATTGACGGACCAAGAGACCCAGTACTTC
.	TRBJ2-7	TRBV4-3	.	CASSQAHGSYEQYF	TGCGCCAGCAGCCAAGCCCACGGATCCTACGAGCAGTACTTC
.	TRBJ2-1	TRBV2	.	CASSGYNEQFF	TGTGCCAGCAGTGGATATAATGAGCAGTTCTTC
.	TRBJ1-1	TRBV29-1	.	CSVAPGWGMNTEAFF	TGCAGCGTTGCCCCGGGGTGGGGAATGAACACTGAAGCTTTCTTT
TRBD1	TRBJ2-3	TRBV5-8	once	CASSGIGGQGPSDTQYF	TGTGCCAGCAGCGGGATAGGGGGACAGGGTCCGTCAGATACGCAGTATTTT
TRBD1	TRBJ1-2	TRBV7-2	.	CASSTTSNRGQFDGYTF	TGTGCCAGCAGCACAACCTCTAACAGGGGGCAATTTGATGGCTACACCTTC
TRBD2	TRBJ2-1	TRBV5-1	.	CASSGGELYNEQFF	TGCGCCAGCAGCGGGGGGGAATTATACAATGAGCAGTTCTTC
TRBD2	TRBJ2-5	TRBV10-3	once	CAISDGRGGRETQYF	TGTGCCATCAGTGACGGGCGGGGGGGCCGCGAGACCCAGTACTTC
.	TRBJ2-2	TRBV4-1	.	CASSQTSVGRDTGELFF	TGCGCCAGCAGCCAGACATCGGTGGGACGGGACACCGGGGAGCTGTTTTTT
.	TRBJ1-6	TRBV10-3	.	CAISRQVSGNSPLHF	TGTGCCATCAGTAGACAGGTGTCAGGTAATTCACCCCTCCACTTT
.	TRBJ1-4	TRBV18	.	CASSPRNRRATNEKLFF	TGTGCCAGCTCACCTCGGAACAGGCGTGCAACTAATGAAAAACTGTTTTTT
.	TRBJ1-1	TRBV11-3	.	CASSLDRMNTEAFF	TGTGCCAGCAGCTTAGACAGGATGAACACTGAAGCTTTCTTT
.	TRBJ2-2	TRBV18	.	CASSSFSSGGELFF	TGTGCCAGCTCCTCTTTTTCATCCGGCGGGGAGCTGTTTTTT
TRBD2	TRBJ2-7	TRBV7-2	.	CASSLGLAGTYEQYF	TGTGCCAGCAGCTTAGGGCTAGCGGGGACCTACGAGCAGTACTTC
.	TRBJ2-4	TRBV15	few	CATSRQRAPPLFLAKNIQYF	TGTGCCACCAGCAGACAAAGGGCCCCCCCCCTCTTTTTAGCCAAAAACATTCAGTACTTC
.	TRBJ2-1	TRBV6-5	once	CASSYSPRPYNEQFF	TGTGCCAGCAGTTACTCGCCGAGACCTTACAATGAGCAGTTCTTC
.	TRBJ2-7	TRBV20-1	.	CSPLGGYEQYF	TGCAGTCCTCTGGGGGGTTATGAGCAGTACTTC
TRBD2	TRBJ2-5	TRBV5-4	.	CASSTGGETQYF	TGTGCCAGCAGCACGGGAGGGGAGACCCAGTACTTC
.	TRBJ2-1	TRBV7-2	.	CASSLEQGLAGEQFF	TGTGCCAGCAGCTTAGAGCAGGGGCTGGCCGGAGAGCAGTTCTTC
.	TRBJ2-1	TRBV11-2	.	CASSLVVGSYNEQFF	TGTGCCAGCAGCTTAGTAGTGGGGTCCTACAATGAGCAGTTCTTC
.	TRBJ2-7	TRBV7-9	.	CASSLARGLGYEQYF	TGTGCCAGCAGCTTAGCGCGGGGGCTAGGGTACGAGCAGTACTTC
TRBD1	TRBJ2-3	TRBV29-1	.	CSVAKGDRGDTQYF	TGCAGCGTCGCTAAAGGGGACAGGGGCGATACGCAGTATTTT
.	TRBJ2-3	TRBV7-3	.	CASSLETHTDTQYF	TGTGCCAGCAGCTTGGAAACACACACAGATACGCAGTATTTT
.	TRBJ1-2	TRBV4-1	.	CASSQVLTPGTDYGYTF	TGCGCCAGCAGCCAAGTTTTGACCCCCGGGACGGACTATGGCTACACCTTC
.	TRBJ2-1	TRBV11-1	few	CASSLGVSYNEQFF	TGTGCCAGCAGCTTAGGGGTCTCCTACAATGAGCAGTTCTTC
.	TRBJ1-1	TRBV18	.	CASSPRMNTEAFF	TGTGCCAGCTCCCCAAGAATGAACACTGAAGCTTTCTTT
.	TRBJ2-1	TRBV7-2	few	CASSSTRDNEQFF	TGTGCCAGCAGCTCAACTAGAGACAATGAGCAGTTCTTC
.	TRBJ2-5	TRBV7-9	.	CASSPQRGRAREETQYF	TGTGCCAGCAGCCCCCAACGTGGACGGGCGAGAGAAGAGACCCAGTACTTC
.	TRBJ1-2	TRBV5-5	few	CASSPGLEIGYTF	TGTGCCAGCAGCCCGGGACTCGAAATAGGCTACACCTTC
.	TRBJ1-5	TRBV7-2	.	CASSFRGSRNQPQHF	TGTGCCAGCAGCTTTCGGGGATCCCGCAATCAGCCCCAGCATTTT
TRBD1	TRBJ1-5	TRBV6-2/TRBV6-3	.	CASSTHRGQSNQPQHF	TGTGCCAGCAGTACACACAGGGGGCAGAGCAATCAGCCCCAGCATTTT
.	TRBJ1-2	TRBV5-4	few	CASSLAGGANYGYTF	TGTGCCAGCAGCTTGGCGGGGGGAGCTAACTATGGCTACACCTTC
TRBD1	TRBJ2-1	TRBV6-2/TRBV6-3	once	CASSSLRGQGAYNEQFF	TGTGCCAGCAGTTCCCTTAGGGGCCAGGGGGCCTACAATGAGCAGTTCTTC